The next 16 T cell receptor beta chains were all read from a single sample in a study of T-cell reconstitution after alpha-beta-depleted transplantation in children. For TCRbeta, the library was prepared with unique molecular identifiers. Each CDR3 protein is one row after TCRdb ran MiXCR on the PCR reads. The sample includes approximately 800,000 distinct CDR3 sequences, approximately 15% of them seen just once. This specimen was PBMCs, mostly from graft donor cells, taken 360 days after TCRalphabeta/CD19-depleted stem cell transplant. The receptors here all came from a male patient under 18 who had a stem cell transplant for acute lymphoblastic leukemia, so the T cells may come from the graft donor.

There are a few counts of this clonotype. This chain connects TRBV10-3 to TRBJ2-7; no clear D gene. In germline, CDR1 is ENHRY, CDR2 SYGVKD. CDR3 size: 13 residues. V lost 10 bases, J lost 0 bases, and 13 bases lay in between. The CDR3 sequence is CATREWSSYEQYF. CDR3 nucleotide sequence: TGTGCCACACGCGAGTGGTCCTCCTACGAGCAGTACTTC.

This clonotype was found many times. The chain has TRBV10-3 and TRBJ2-3; either TRBD1 or TRBD2 may fit D (6 bases each). Trimming pared 6 bases from V and 2 bases from J, leaving 15 bases between. The germline CDR1 and CDR2 sequences are ENHRY and SYGVKD. The CDR3 spans 15 residues. CDR3 nucleotide sequence: TGTGCCATCAGCCAAGGGGGACTCTTCACAGATACGCAGTATTTT. Residues: CAISQGGLFTDTQYF.

This clonotype came up many times. The V gene is TRBV15, the J gene TRBJ2-3, with 10 bases matching TRBD1. Germline CDR1 reads LNHNV; CDR2 reads YYDKDF (reference sequence). The CDR3 has 17 amino acids. V lost 2 bases and J lost 1; bases outside the gene matches: 6. CDR3 region: CATSRPLGTGGTDTQYF. The CDR3, as DNA: TGTGCCACCAGCAGACCTCTCGGGACAGGGGGCACAGATACGCAGTATTTT.

The genes are TRBV6-1 and TRBJ2-1; 9 bases match TRBD1. Looked up from germline, CDR1 is MNHNS and CDR2 is SASEGT. V dropped 6 bases and J dropped 8; count of bases not matched to a gene: 14. CDR3 size: 16 residues. Here the CDR3 DNA reads TGTGCCAGCAGCTCACGCCGGGACAGGGATTACGATGAGCAGTTCTTC. Its protein product is CASSSRRDRDYDEQFF.

The chain uses TRBV7-9 and TRBJ2-4; weak D call: TRBD2 (6 bases). V was trimmed by 5 bases and J by 6 bases, leaving 11 bases between them. Germline V gene data show CDR1 as SEHNR and CDR2 as FQNEAQ (reference sequence). CDR3 size: 13 residues. CDR3 residues: CASSRDLVNIQYF. The CDR3 nucleotides are TGTGCCAGCAGCAGGGACTTGGTAAACATTCAGTACTTC.

This clonotype was counted at least ten times. In DNA, the CDR3 is TGTGCCAGCAGGCCTAGCGGGAGGGAGCAGTTCTTC. Its translation is CASRPSGREQFF. The chain has TRBV6-2 or TRBV6-3 and TRBJ2-1; 11 bases line up with TRBD2. In germline, CDR1 is MNHEY, CDR2 SVGEGT. Germline trimming cut 6 bases from V and 10 bases from J; bases unmatched to any gene: 2. The CDR3 is 12 amino acids.

This clonotype has a count of ten or more. J is TRBJ2-1 and V is TRBV6-4; no definite D call. Germline CDR1 reads MRHNA; CDR2 reads SNTAGT. This CDR3 has 15 amino acids. The ends were cut back, 5 bases at V and 6 bases at J, with 17 bases in the middle. CDR3 amino acids: CASSLDRHTINEQFF. The CDR3 nucleotides read TGTGCCAGCAGTCTGGACCGCCATACGATCAATGAGCAGTTCTTC.

The chain couples TRBV12-3 or TRBV12-4 to TRBJ1-2, with TRBD1 as a possible D gene (6 bases). V was clipped by 2 bases and J by 8 bases, with 15 bases between them. This CDR3 is 14 amino acids long. In nucleotides, the CDR3 is TGTGCCAGCAGTTTATATACGGGCAGGGGAGGCTACACCTTC. Translated: CASSLYTGRGGYTF.

The table lists this clonotype with a few counts. The V and J genes are TRBV20-1 and TRBJ2-5; 10 nucleotides line up with TRBD2. The CDR3 contains 17 residues. J was trimmed by 1 base and V by 0 bases; bases with no gene match: 8. In germline, CDR1 is DFQATT, CDR2 SNEGSKA (reference sequence). This CDR3 reads CSARDRAGLASQETQYF. DNA for the CDR3: TGCAGTGCTAGAGACAGGGCGGGACTAGCGTCCCAAGAGACCCAGTACTTC.

The rearrangement uses TRBV4-1 and TRBJ2-3; D not certain. CDR1 and CDR2 (germline): MGHRA, YSYEKL. V lost 0 bases and J lost 1, with 17 bases in between. This CDR3 has 18 amino acids. This CDR3 reads CASSQDLRNPFRTDTQYF. Here the CDR3 DNA reads TGCGCCAGCAGCCAAGATCTAAGAAATCCGTTTCGCACAGATACGCAGTATTTT.

This chain joins TRBV19 and TRBJ2-1, with D uncertain. Germline CDR1 LNHDA, CDR2 SQIVND (reference sequence). The CDR3 length is 17 residues. V gave up 5 bases and J gave up 0 bases, with 17 bases separating them. CDR3 region: CASSDPGTGYSYNEQFF. As DNA, the CDR3 is TGTGCCAGTAGTGACCCTGGCACTGGATACTCCTACAATGAGCAGTTCTTC.

This clonotype was seen only a few times. The chain combines TRBV9 with TRBJ2-2, with TRBD1 as a possible D gene (6 bases). Germline V gene sequence: CDR1 SGDLS, CDR2 YYNGEE. The CDR3 consists of 16 residues. V lost 5 bases and J lost 2, with 16 bases in between. The CDR3 region is CASRLTDRINTGELFF. In DNA form, the CDR3 reads TGTGCCAGCAGACTCACCGACAGGATCAACACCGGGGAGCTGTTTTTT.

The chain links TRBV9 to TRBJ1-1; D gene ambiguous. Germline-derived CDR1 and CDR2 are SGDLS and YYNGEE. The CDR3 runs to 17 residues. V was shortened by 3 bases and J by 3 bases, with 21 bases between the two germline ends. The CDR3 loop reads CASSGRGSFPGDTEAFF. The CDR3 region has the DNA TGTGCCAGCAGCGGACGTGGGTCCTTCCCCGGCGACACTGAAGCTTTCTTT.

DNA of the CDR3: TGCGCCAGCAGCCAAGTCCCGGACAGGGACGCTTTCTTT. This sequence encodes CASSQVPDRDAFF. The chain carries TRBV4-1 and TRBJ1-1; 8 bases agree with TRBD1. V was pared by 1 base and J by 11 bases, with 6 bases of the junction left unmatched. Germline V gene lookup returns CDR1 MGHRA and CDR2 YSYEKL. The CDR3 is made up of 13 amino acids.

In its sample, this clonotype was seen a few times. V usage is TRBV7-2 and J usage is TRBJ2-5, with D possibly being TRBD1 (6 bases). CDR1 is SGHTA and CDR2 is FQGNSA in the germline V gene. This CDR3 is built from 11 residues. The V and J ends lost 5 bases and 13 bases respectively, with 14 bases between them. Written as DNA, the CDR3 is TGTGCCAGCAGCGACACCGGGACATCGTACTTC. Protein sequence: CASSDTGTSYF.

The chain combines TRBV7-3 with TRBJ2-6; no clear D gene. Per germline, CDR1 SGHTA and CDR2 FQGTGA. CDR3 length: 13 residues. With 7 bases removed from V and 4 bases from J, the gap between germline ends came to 8 bases. The CDR3 protein is CASTLAGANVLTF. The CDR3 nucleotides are TGTGCCAGCACCCTCGCAGGGGCCAACGTCCTGACTTTC.